This T cell receptor (beta chain) was documented in a study of beta chain features in type 1 diabetes. A note on this clone: Its specificity is unknown.

Of the isolated RNA, all was reverse transcribed, and so the sequenced material was expressed TCRB transcripts. The protocol was immunoSEQ multiplex PCR, while the TCRdb copy is restricted to in-frame clones and leaves out a portion. The table lists some 180,000 clones, roughly an eighth of them singletons, with 0.5% to 0.75% in the top ten. Looked up from germline, CDR1 is SGHAT and CDR2 is FQNNGV. V lost 5 bases, J lost 2 bases, and 6 bases stayed unmatched. The CDR3 consists of 15 residues. Via CD45RO/CCR7/CD25/CD127/CD95/CD27, cells of the CD4+ naive, central memory, regulatory and stem cell-like memory subsets were sorted. Study-level findings and limits: The study found fewer insertions and more deletions at VDJ junctions in type 1 diabetes patients. PCR may have favored shorter templates equally in patients and controls.

Sequences were obtained from central memory CD4+ T cells from blood. The source of this sequence is a woman aged 18-30 years in good health. The V gene is TRBV11-2, the J gene TRBJ2-7, with 10 positions matching TRBD1. The DNA of the CDR3 is TGTGCCAGCAGCCCGCAGACAGGGGGCCCCTACGAGCAGTACTTC. The encoded protein is CASSPQTGGPYEQYF.